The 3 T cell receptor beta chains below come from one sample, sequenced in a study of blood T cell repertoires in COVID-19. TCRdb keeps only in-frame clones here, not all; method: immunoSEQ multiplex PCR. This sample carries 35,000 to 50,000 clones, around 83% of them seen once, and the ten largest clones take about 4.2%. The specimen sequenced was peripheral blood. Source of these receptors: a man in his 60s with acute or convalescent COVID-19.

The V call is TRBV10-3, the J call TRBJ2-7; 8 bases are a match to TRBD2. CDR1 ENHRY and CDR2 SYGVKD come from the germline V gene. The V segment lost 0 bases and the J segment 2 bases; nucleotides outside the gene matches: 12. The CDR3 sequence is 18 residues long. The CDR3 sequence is CAISESKAGGEVTYEQYF. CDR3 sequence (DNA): TGTGCCATCAGTGAGTCGAAGGCGGGGGGAGAGGTAACCTACGAGCAGTACTTC.

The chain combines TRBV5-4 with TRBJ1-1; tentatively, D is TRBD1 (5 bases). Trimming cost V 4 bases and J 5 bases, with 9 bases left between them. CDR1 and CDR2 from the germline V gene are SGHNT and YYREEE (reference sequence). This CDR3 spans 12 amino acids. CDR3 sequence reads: CASSHRGTEAFF. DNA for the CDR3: TGTGCCAGCAGCCACCGGGGGACTGAAGCTTTCTTT.

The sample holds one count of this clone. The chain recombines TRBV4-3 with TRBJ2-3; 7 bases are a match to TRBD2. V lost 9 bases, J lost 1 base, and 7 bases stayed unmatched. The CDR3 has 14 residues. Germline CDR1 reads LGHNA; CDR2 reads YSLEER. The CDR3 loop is CASAGTSGTDTQYF. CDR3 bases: TGCGCCAGTGCTGGAACTAGCGGCACAGATACGCAGTATTTT.